The clone carrying this T cell receptor beta chain was detected only a few times. Its cognate antigen is unknown. Germline V gives CDR1 SGHTA, CDR2 FQGNSA. Trimming shortened V by 2 bases and J by 3 bases, and 8 bases separated the two germline ends. The CDR3 loop spans 13 amino acids. One entry per CDR3 protein, called by TCRdb with MiXCR from the 5' RACE reads. The table lists some 350,000 distinct CDR3 sequences, over 10% of them singletons. These data belong to a study of T-cell memory formation after mild COVID-19. Study in general: TCR clusters were largely donor specific.

Study-wide points: Cross-reactive memory seemingly joined, as some responding clones were found in pre-infection memory. Clones contracting over day 15 to 85 were CD4/CD8 balanced, with later expanders leaning CD4+. Whether second-wave clones peaking at day 37 were SARS-CoV-2 specific went unconfirmed.

Sequencing was carried out using PBMCs or a T cell subset sorted from them (not recorded which). This sequence joins TRBV7-2 and TRBJ2-7; TRBD1 is a possible D gene (6 bases). The TCR sequence derives from a man younger than 30 who had mild COVID-19 (a few samples of this study predate the infection). Cell type and time point are not known. CDR3 residues: CASSLLRGYEQYV. The CDR3 DNA reads TGTGCCAGCAGCTTACTCAGGGGCTACGAGCAGTACGTC.